This record covers a single TCR beta chain. These data originate in a study of blood T cell repertoires in COVID-19. Study background: T cells, B-cell-depleted T cells, or PBMCs provided the cDNA or gDNA that served as material.

Assay: immunoSEQ multiplex PCR; the TCRdb copy retains only in-frame clones and omits some. The data show about 160,000 clones, 90% to 95% seen once. This CDR3 contains 14 residues. Germline lookup yields CDR1 SGHAT and CDR2 FQNNGV. V trimming: 2 bases; J trimming: 7 bases; junction bases outside the gene matches: 2. Sequences were obtained from peripheral blood. The chain carries TRBV11-2 and TRBJ1-6; TRBD1 matches at 7 bases. The sequence came from a woman between 45 and 60 years old with acute or convalescent COVID-19. Written as DNA, the CDR3 is TGTGCCAGCAGCTTATCAGGGGGAAATTCACCCCTCCACTTT. It encodes CASSLSGGNSPLHF.